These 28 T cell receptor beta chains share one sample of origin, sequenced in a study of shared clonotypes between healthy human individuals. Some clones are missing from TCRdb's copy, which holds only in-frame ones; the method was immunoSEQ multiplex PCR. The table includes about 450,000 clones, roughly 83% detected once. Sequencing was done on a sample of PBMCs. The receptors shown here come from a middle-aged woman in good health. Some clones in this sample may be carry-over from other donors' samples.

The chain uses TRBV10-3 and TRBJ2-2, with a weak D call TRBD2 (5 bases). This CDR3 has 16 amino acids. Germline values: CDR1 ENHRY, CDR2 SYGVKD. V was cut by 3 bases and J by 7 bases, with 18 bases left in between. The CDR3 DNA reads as TGTGCCATCAGTGAAGGTTCCGCGGTTGAGGGCGGGGAGCTGTTTTTT. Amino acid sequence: CAISEGSAVEGGELFF.

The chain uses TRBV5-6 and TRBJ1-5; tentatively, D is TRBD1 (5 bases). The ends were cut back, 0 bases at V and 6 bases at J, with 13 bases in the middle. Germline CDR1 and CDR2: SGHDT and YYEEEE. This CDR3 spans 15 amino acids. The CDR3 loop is CASSLAGGNGQPQHF. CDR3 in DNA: TGTGCCAGCAGCTTGGCGGGGGGTAACGGTCAGCCCCAGCATTTT.

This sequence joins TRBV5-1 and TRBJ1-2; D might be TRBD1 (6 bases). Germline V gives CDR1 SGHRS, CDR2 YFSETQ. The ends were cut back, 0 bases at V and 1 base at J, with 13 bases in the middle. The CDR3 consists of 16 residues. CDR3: CASSLVAVDSNYGYTF. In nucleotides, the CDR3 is TGCGCCAGCAGCTTGGTGGCTGTGGACAGTAACTATGGCTACACCTTC.

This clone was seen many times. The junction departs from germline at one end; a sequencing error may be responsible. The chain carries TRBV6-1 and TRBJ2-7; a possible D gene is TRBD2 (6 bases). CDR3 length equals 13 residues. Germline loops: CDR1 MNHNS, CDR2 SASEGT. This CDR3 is CASSDAGLDGGSF. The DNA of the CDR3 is TGTGCCAGCAGTGATGCCGGGCTGGATGGGGGGTCATTC.

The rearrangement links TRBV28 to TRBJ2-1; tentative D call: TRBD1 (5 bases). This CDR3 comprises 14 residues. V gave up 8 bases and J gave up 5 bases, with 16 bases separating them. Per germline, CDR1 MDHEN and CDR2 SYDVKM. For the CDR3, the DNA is TGTGCCAGCTCCCCAGGGTTTGTTAACAATGAGCAGTTCTTC. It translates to CASSPGFVNNEQFF. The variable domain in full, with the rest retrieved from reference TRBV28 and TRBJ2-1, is DVKVTQSSRYLVKRTGEKVFLECVQDMDHENMFWYRQDPGLGLRLIYFSYDVKMKEKGDIPEGYSVSREKKERFSLILESASTNQTSMYLCASSPGFVNNEQFFGPGTRLTVL.

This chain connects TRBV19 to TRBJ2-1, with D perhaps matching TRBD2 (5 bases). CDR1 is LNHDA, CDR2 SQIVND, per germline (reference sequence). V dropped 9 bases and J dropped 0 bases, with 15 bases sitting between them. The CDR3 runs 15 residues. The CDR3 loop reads CASTLAQSSYNEQFF. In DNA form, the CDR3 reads TGTGCCAGCACCCTAGCCCAGAGCTCCTACAATGAGCAGTTCTTC.

The chain's CDR3 is CASSPRGLAGGFTDTQYF. CDR3 DNA: TGTGCCAGCAGCCCCCGCGGACTAGCGGGAGGTTTCACAGATACGCAGTATTTT. The chain links TRBV9 to TRBJ2-3; 14 nucleotides match TRBD2. V lost 4 bases to trimming and J lost 2 bases; unmatched junction nucleotides: 9. There are 18 residues in the CDR3. The germline CDR1 and CDR2 sequences are SGDLS and YYNGEE.

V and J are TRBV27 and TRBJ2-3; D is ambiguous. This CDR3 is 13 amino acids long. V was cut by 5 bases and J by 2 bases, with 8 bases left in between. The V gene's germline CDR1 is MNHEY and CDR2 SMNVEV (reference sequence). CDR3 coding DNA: TGTGCCAGCAGTAATAGAATCACAGATACGCAGTATTTT. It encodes CASSNRITDTQYF.

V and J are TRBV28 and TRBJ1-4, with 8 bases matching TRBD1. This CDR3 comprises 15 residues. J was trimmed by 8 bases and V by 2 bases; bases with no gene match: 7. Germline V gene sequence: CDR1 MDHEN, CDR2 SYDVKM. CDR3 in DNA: TGTGCCAGCAGTTTAACAGGGGGATATGGGGAAAAACTGTTTTTT. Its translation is CASSLTGGYGEKLFF.

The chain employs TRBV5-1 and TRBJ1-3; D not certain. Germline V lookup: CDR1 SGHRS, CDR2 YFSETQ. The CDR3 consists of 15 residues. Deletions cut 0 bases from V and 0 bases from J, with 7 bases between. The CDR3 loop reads CASSLGIVSGNTIYF. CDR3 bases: TGCGCCAGCAGCTTGGGGATAGTCTCTGGAAACACCATATATTTT. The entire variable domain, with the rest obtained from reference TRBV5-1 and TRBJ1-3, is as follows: KAGVTQTPRYLIKTRGQQVTLSCSPISGHRSVSWYQQTPGQGLQFLFEYFSETQRNKGNFPGRFSGRQFSNSRSEMNVSTLELGDSALYLCASSLGIVSGNTIYFGEGSWLTVV.

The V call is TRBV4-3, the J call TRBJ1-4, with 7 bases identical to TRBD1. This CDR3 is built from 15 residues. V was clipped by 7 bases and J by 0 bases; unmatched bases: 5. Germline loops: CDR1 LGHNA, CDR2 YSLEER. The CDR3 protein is CASNTGVATNEKLFF. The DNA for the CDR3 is TGCGCCAGCAACACAGGGGTTGCAACTAATGAAAAACTGTTTTTT.

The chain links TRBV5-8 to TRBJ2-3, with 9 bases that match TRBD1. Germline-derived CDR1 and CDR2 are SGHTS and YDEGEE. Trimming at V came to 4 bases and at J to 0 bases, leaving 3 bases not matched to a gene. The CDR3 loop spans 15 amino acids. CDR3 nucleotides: TGTGCCAGCAGCATAGGACAGGGGAGCACAGATACGCAGTATTTT. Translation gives CASSIGQGSTDTQYF.

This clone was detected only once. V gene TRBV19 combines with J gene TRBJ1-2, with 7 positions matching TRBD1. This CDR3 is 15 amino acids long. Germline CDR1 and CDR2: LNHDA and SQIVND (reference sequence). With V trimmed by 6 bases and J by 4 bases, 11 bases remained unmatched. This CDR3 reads CASRIHRGESYGYTF. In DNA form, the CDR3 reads TGTGCCAGTAGAATTCACAGGGGAGAGAGCTATGGCTACACCTTC.

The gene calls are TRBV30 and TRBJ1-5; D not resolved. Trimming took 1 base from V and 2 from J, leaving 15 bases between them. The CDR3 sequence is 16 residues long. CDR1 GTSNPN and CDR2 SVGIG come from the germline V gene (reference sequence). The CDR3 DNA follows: TGTGCCTGGAGTGACAGAATCTTATTAGGCAATCAGCCCCAGCATTTT. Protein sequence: CAWSDRILLGNQPQHF.

The CDR3 protein is CASSNPPGEKLFF. CDR3 coding DNA: TGTGCCAGTAGTAATCCCCCAGGGGAAAAACTGTTTTTT. The genes are TRBV19 and TRBJ1-4, with D maybe TRBD1 (5 bases). Germline V gene data show CDR1 as LNHDA and CDR2 as SQIVND (reference sequence). The CDR3 totals 13 residues. The V end lost 4 bases, the J end lost 8 bases, and 11 bases lay between the germline ends. Based on the CDR3 plus reference TRBV19 and TRBJ1-4, the full variable domain is DGGITQSPKYLFRKEGQNVTLSCEQNLNHDAMYWYRQDPGQGLRLIYYSQIVNDFQKGDIAEGYSVSREKKESFPLTVTSAQKNPTAFYLCASSNPPGEKLFFGSGTQLSVL.

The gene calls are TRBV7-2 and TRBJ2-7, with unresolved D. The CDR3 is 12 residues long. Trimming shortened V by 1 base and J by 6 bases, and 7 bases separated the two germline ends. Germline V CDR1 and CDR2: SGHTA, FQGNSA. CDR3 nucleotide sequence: TGTGCCAGCAGCTTAGTAGTTCCCGAGCAGTACTTC. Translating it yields CASSLVVPEQYF.

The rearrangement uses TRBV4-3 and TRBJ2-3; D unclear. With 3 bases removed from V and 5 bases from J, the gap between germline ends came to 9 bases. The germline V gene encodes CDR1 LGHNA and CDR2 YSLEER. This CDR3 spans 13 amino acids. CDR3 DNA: TGCGCCAGCAGCCATGATTGGGGAGATACGCAGTATTTT. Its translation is CASSHDWGDTQYF.

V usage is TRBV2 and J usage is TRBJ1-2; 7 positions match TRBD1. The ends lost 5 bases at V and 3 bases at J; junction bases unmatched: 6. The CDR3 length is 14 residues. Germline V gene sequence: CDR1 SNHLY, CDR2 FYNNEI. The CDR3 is CASSIDREYYGYTF. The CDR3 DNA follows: TGTGCCAGCAGTATCGACAGGGAATACTATGGCTACACCTTC.

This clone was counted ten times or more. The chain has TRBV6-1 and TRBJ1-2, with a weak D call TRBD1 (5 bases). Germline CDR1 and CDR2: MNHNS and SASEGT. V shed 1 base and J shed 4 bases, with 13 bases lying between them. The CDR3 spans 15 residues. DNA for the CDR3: TGTGCCAGCAGTGAAGGGCCGGGACGCCGCTATGGCTACACCTTC. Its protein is CASSEGPGRRYGYTF.

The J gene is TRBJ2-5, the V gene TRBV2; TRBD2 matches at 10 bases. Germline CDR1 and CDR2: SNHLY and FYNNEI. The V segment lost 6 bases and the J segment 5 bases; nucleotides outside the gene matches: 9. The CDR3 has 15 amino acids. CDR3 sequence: CASSLLAGEGETQYF. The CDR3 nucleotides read TGTGCCAGCAGCTTGCTAGCGGGAGAGGGGGAGACCCAGTACTTC.

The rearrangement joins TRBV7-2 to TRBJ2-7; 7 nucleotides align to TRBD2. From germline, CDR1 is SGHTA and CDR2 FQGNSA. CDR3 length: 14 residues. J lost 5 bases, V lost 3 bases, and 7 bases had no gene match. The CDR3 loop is CASSFRAGADEQYF. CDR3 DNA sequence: TGTGCCAGCAGCTTCAGGGCGGGAGCTGACGAGCAGTACTTC. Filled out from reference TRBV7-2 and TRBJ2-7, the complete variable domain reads GAGVSQSPSNKVTEKGKDVELRCDPISGHTALYWYRQSLGQGLEFLIYFQGNSAPDKSGLPSDRFSAERTGGSVSTLTIQRTQQEDSAVYLCASSFRAGADEQYFGPGTRLTVT.

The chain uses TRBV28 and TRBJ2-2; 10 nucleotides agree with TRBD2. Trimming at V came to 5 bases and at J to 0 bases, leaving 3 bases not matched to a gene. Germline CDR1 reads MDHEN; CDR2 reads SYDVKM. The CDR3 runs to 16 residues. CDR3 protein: CASSRGLAANTGELFF. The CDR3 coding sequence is TGTGCCAGCAGTCGCGGACTAGCGGCGAACACCGGGGAGCTGTTTTTT.

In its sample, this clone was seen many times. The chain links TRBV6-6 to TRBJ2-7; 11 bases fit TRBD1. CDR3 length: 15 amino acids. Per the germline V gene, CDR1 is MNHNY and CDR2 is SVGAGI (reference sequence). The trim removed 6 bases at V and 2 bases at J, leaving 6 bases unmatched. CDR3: CASRSGQGAAYEQYF. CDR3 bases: TGTGCCAGCAGATCTGGACAGGGGGCAGCCTACGAGCAGTACTTC.

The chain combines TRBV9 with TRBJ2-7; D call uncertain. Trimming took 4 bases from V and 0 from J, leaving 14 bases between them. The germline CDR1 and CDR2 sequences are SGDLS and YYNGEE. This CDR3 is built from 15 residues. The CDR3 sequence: CASSPSPESSYEQYF. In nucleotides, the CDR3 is TGTGCCAGCAGCCCATCGCCGGAATCCTCCTACGAGCAGTACTTC.

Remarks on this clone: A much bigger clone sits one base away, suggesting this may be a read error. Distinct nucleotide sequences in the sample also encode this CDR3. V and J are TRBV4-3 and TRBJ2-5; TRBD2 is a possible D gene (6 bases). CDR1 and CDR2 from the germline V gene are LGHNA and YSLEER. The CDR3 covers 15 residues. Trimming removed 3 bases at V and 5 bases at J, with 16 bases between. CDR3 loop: CASSQDTSRGETQYF. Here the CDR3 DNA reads TGCGCCAGCAGCCAGGATACTAGCCGCGGCGAGACCCAGTACTTC.

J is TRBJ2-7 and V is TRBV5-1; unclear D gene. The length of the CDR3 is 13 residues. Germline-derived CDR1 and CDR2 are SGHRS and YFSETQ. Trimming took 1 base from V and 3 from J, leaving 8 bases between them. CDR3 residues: CASSLLDVYEQYF. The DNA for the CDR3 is TGCGCCAGCAGCTTGCTGGACGTCTACGAGCAGTACTTC.

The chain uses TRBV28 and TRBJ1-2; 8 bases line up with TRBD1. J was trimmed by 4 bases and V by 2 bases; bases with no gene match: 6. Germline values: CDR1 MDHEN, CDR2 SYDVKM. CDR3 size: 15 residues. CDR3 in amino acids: CASSLTRGTGYGYTF. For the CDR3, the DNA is TGTGCCAGCAGTTTAACCCGTGGGACAGGCTATGGCTACACCTTC.

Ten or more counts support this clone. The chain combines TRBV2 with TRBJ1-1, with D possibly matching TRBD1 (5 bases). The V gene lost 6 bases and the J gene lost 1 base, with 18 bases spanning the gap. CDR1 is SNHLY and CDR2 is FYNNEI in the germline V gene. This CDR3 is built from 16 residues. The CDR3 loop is CASSKRAGTSNTEAFF. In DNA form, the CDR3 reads TGTGCCAGCAGCAAGAGGGCAGGGACGTCGAACACTGAAGCTTTCTTT.